The sequence of this T cell receptor beta chain was determined in a study of chemoradiotherapy in HPV16-positive cancers. General study findings and limits: During treatment, candidate HPV-specific clones and E7-related motifs expanded in tumor.

As for this clone: Its antigen is currently unknown.

The CDR3 spans 13 residues. Germline lookup yields CDR1 MNHEY and CDR2 SVGAGI. The ends were cut back, 2 bases at V and 2 bases at J, with 6 bases in the middle. The data were produced by immunoSEQ multiplex PCR, yet TCRdb's version contains in-frame clones alone and is incomplete. The data contain about 12,000 clones, under 85% of them seen just once; the ten biggest clones take up about 5.8%. This specimen was blood, taken from a patient who underwent chemoradiotherapy. The chain combines TRBV6-5 with TRBJ1-2, with unresolved D. The origin of this receptor is a human donor with HPV-associated anogenital cancer. CDR3 loop: CASSYQANYGYTF. DNA for the CDR3: TGTGCCAGCAGTTACCAAGCGAACTATGGCTACACCTTC.